This entry lists 20 T cell receptor beta chains sequenced from one sample in a study of T cell changes during pregnancy in multiple sclerosis. Libraries were prepared by immunoSEQ multiplex PCR; TCRdb keeps only in-frame clonotypes and omits some of them. The sample carries about 130,000 clones, 90% to 96% recorded once. The sample here was peripheral blood, taken after pregnancy. These TCRs come from a female donor with multiple sclerosis, enrolled in a pregnancy study.

This chain uses TRBV27 with TRBJ1-2, with D unclear. The CDR3 has 13 amino acids. V dropped 3 bases and J dropped 2 bases, with 7 bases sitting between them. The germline V gene encodes CDR1 MNHEY and CDR2 SMNVEV (reference sequence). CDR3 sequence reads: CASSLTPNYGYTF. The CDR3 nucleotides read TGTGCCAGCAGTTTGACACCCAACTATGGCTACACCTTC.

The chain uses TRBV4-1 and TRBJ2-2; D unclear. Germline V gene sequence: CDR1 MGHRA, CDR2 YSYEKL. Trimming took off 6 bases at V and 7 bases at J, with 15 bases between the two ends. This CDR3 is built from 14 residues. CDR3 in amino acids: CASSPPASGGELFF. The CDR3 DNA is TGCGCCAGCAGTCCACCCGCTTCAGGCGGGGAGCTGTTTTTT.

The rearrangement links TRBV5-1 to TRBJ2-1; 12 bases match TRBD2. Trimming removed 7 bases from V and 7 bases from J; junction bases left unmatched: 9. The CDR3 extends over 15 amino acids. Germline assignment: CDR1 SGHRS and CDR2 YFSETQ. The DNA of the CDR3 is TGCGCCAGCCGCCCTCTAGCGGGAGGGCCGAATGAGCAGTTCTTC. Protein product: CASRPLAGGPNEQFF.

The chain uses TRBV6-5 and TRBJ1-1; D gene uncertain. CDR1 and CDR2 from the germline V gene are MNHEY and SVGAGI. Trimming pared 2 bases from V and 0 bases from J, leaving 13 bases between. This CDR3 contains 16 residues. The CDR3 here is CASSYAVGGMNTEAFF. In DNA, the CDR3 is TGTGCCAGCAGTTACGCGGTAGGCGGCATGAACACTGAAGCTTTCTTT.

The chain is built from TRBV19 and TRBJ2-1; 8 bases map to TRBD2. V gave up 5 bases and J gave up 8 bases; unmatched junction bases: 8. Per the germline V gene, CDR1 is LNHDA and CDR2 is SQIVND (reference sequence). The CDR3 sequence is 14 residues long. In nucleotides, the CDR3 is TGTGCCAGTAGTCTCGGACTAGCTCTCGATGAGCAGTTCTTC. Encoded protein: CASSLGLALDEQFF.

This clone was counted once. The V call is TRBV6-6, the J call TRBJ1-1, with D possibly TRBD1 on 5 matching bases. Germline assignment: CDR1 MNHNY and CDR2 SVGAGI (reference sequence). Trimming shortened V by 6 bases and J by 1 base, and 12 bases separated the two germline ends. This CDR3 comprises 14 residues. DNA of the CDR3: TGTGCCAGCAGACCCCCGGGGGGGAACACTGAAGCTTTCTTT. This codes for CASRPPGGNTEAFF.

The chain uses TRBV18 and TRBJ2-7; 10 bases match TRBD2. The V gene's germline CDR1 is KGHSH and CDR2 LQKENI. V gave up 6 bases and J gave up 6 bases; unmatched junction bases: 11. This CDR3 contains 15 residues. The CDR3 DNA follows: TGTGCCAGCTCGGTGGAAGCGGGAGGGGTAAGCGAGCAGTACTTC. This sequence encodes CASSVEAGGVSEQYF.

The chain employs TRBV5-8 and TRBJ2-2; TRBD2 agrees at 15 bases. Per the germline V gene, CDR1 is SGHTS and CDR2 is YDEGEE. This CDR3 is built from 19 residues. The V gene end was trimmed by 4 bases and the J gene end by 5 bases; junction bases not matched to a gene: 12. The CDR3 region has the DNA TGTGCCAGCAGCGCGGGTCCCGGGACTAGCGGGAGGTTTACCGGGGAGCTGTTTTTT. Translating gives CASSAGPGTSGRFTGELFF. Variable domain in full (rest from reference TRBV5-8 and TRBJ2-2): EAGVTQSPTHLIKTRGQQATLRCSPISGHTSVYWYQQALGLGLQFLLWYDEGEERNRGNFPPRFSGRQFPNYSSELNVNALELEDSALYLCASSAGPGTSGRFTGELFFGEGSRLTVL.

The CDR3 spells CASSPGTPAGPYEQYF. The CDR3 DNA reads as TGTGCCAGCAGCCCTGGGACTCCCGCCGGTCCCTACGAGCAGTACTTC. The rearrangement joins TRBV11-3 to TRBJ2-7, with D maybe TRBD2 (6 bases). Deletions cut 5 bases from V and 2 bases from J, with 19 bases between. This CDR3 region has 16 residues. Germline V gene lookup returns CDR1 SGHNT and CDR2 YENEEA. The variable domain in full, completed from reference TRBV11-3 and TRBJ2-7, reads EAGVVQSPRYKIIEKKQPVAFWCNPISGHNTLYWYLQNLGQGPELLIRYENEEAVDDSQLPKDRFSAERLKGVDSTLKIQPAELGDSAVYLCASSPGTPAGPYEQYFGPGTRLTVT.

For the CDR3, the DNA is TGTGCCAGCAGCTCCGGGACTAGCGGGAGGTGGGAGCAGTACTTC. It yields the protein CASSSGTSGRWEQYF. The V call is TRBV7-2, the J call TRBJ2-7; 15 bases map to TRBD2. This CDR3 spans 15 amino acids. J was trimmed by 7 bases and V by 4 bases; bases with no gene match: 5. CDR1 SGHTA and CDR2 FQGNSA come from the germline V gene.

This clone occurred a few times. The gene calls are TRBV5-1 and TRBJ2-7, with a possible D match to TRBD2 (6 bases). The CDR3 length is 15 residues. CDR1 is SGHRS and CDR2 is YFSETQ in the germline V gene. Trimming stripped 0 bases from V and 2 bases from J, with 12 bases between. The CDR3 DNA is TGCGCCAGCAGCTTGGGCGGGGTACTAGCCTACGAGCAGTACTTC. Its protein is CASSLGGVLAYEQYF.

The V and J genes are TRBV7-3 and TRBJ2-7, with 8 bases that match TRBD2. The germline gives CDR1 SGHTA, CDR2 FQGTGA. V lost 7 bases, J lost 7 bases, and 30 bases stayed unmatched. CDR3 length equals 20 residues. CDR3 bases: TGTGCCAGCACGGGGGGAATAAGGCGGGAGGCCCTCGGGGCCCTCTTGGAGCAGTACTTC. This codes for CASTGGIRREALGALLEQYF. Complete variable domain (other parts from reference TRBV7-3 and TRBJ2-7): GAGVSQTPSNKVTEKGKYVELRCDPISGHTALYWYRQSLGQGPEFLIYFQGTGAADDSGLPNDRFFAVRPEGSVSTLKIQRTERGDSAVYLCASTGGIRREALGALLEQYFGPGTRLTVT.

The chain carries TRBV5-1 and TRBJ2-1, with 10 bases lining up with TRBD2. Unmatched junction bases numbered 6, after V lost 2 bases and J lost 7 bases. Germline V gene sequence: CDR1 SGHRS, CDR2 YFSETQ. The CDR3 covers 15 residues. CDR3 amino acids: CASSLLAGSHNEQFF. For the CDR3, the DNA is TGCGCCAGCAGCTTACTAGCGGGGTCTCATAATGAGCAGTTCTTC.

Written as DNA, the CDR3 is TGTGCCAGCACCCCCGGACAGCCCGAGCAGTACTTC. This sequence encodes CASTPGQPEQYF. This rearrangement joins TRBV2 to TRBJ2-7, with a weak D call TRBD1 (6 bases). V lost 7 bases, J lost 6 bases, and 13 bases lay in between. CDR1 SNHLY and CDR2 FYNNEI come from the germline V gene. The CDR3 is 12 residues long.

V is TRBV27 and J is TRBJ2-2; D gene unclear. The ends were cut back, 0 bases at V and 6 bases at J, with 11 bases in the middle. Germline V gene data show CDR1 as MNHEY and CDR2 as SMNVEV (reference sequence). This CDR3 is 15 amino acids long. CDR3 protein: CASSLSVSHAGELFF. The CDR3 DNA is TGTGCCAGCAGTTTATCGGTTAGCCACGCCGGGGAGCTGTTTTTT.

This clone was observed a single time. The gene calls are TRBV5-1 and TRBJ2-7, with 8 bases lining up with TRBD1. Germline values: CDR1 SGHRS, CDR2 YFSETQ. This CDR3 region has 14 residues. The junction had 4 bases not matched to a gene; V was cut back by 5 bases and J by 0 bases. The chain's CDR3 is CASSGTGGSYEQYF. For the CDR3, the DNA is TGCGCCAGCAGTGGGACAGGAGGCTCCTACGAGCAGTACTTC.

V and J are TRBV19 and TRBJ1-5; no clear D. The V end was cut by 4 bases, the J end by 3 bases, with 10 bases between. The germline CDR1 and CDR2 sequences are LNHDA and SQIVND (reference sequence). The CDR3 has 14 amino acids. The CDR3 sequence: CASSNREFNQPQHF. DNA for the CDR3: TGTGCCAGTAGTAACCGGGAATTCAATCAGCCCCAGCATTTT.

The chain recombines TRBV25-1 with TRBJ1-2, with D maybe TRBD1 (6 bases). V lost 3 bases and J lost 3, with 11 bases in between. CDR3 length: 14 residues. Germline lookup yields CDR1 MGHDK and CDR2 SYGVNS. CDR3 residues: CASSDRGGYYGYTF. Written as DNA, the CDR3 is TGTGCCAGCAGTGACAGGGGAGGGTACTATGGCTACACCTTC.

This clone was recorded once. The rearrangement uses TRBV6-5 and TRBJ2-7; D not resolved. From germline, CDR1 is MNHEY and CDR2 SVGAGI. This CDR3 is 14 amino acids long. V dropped 6 bases and J dropped 2 bases, with 14 bases sitting between them. The CDR3 reads CASRTQWPAYEQYF. CDR3 DNA: TGTGCCAGCAGGACACAGTGGCCGGCCTACGAGCAGTACTTC.

This chain connects TRBV19 to TRBJ2-3, with D unresolved. Between the trimmed V and J ends, which lost 4 bases and 0 bases, there was a span of 5 bases. Germline V gives CDR1 LNHDA, CDR2 SQIVND (reference sequence). The CDR3 is 13 amino acids. The CDR3 DNA sequence: TGTGCCAGTAGTAGGGCTAGCACAGATACGCAGTATTTT. It is translated as CASSRASTDTQYF.